The 19 T cell receptor beta chains reported below all come from one sample, sequenced in a study of regulatory T cells in long-lasting Graves disease. For TCR beta, libraries came from iRepertoire HTBI primers and Arm-PCR of CDR3 regions. TCRdb independently ran MiXCR on the multiplex PCR reads; one entry per CDR3 protein. In the table there are roughly 420,000 distinct CDR3 sequences, 15% to 18% of which are singletons. Time point defined: newly diagnosed GD, antithyroid drugs for less than 3 months. RNA isolated from PBMCs was used to make the TCR library. Material: peripheral blood mononuclear cells (PBMCs), obtained at new diagnosis, from a patient treated with antithyroid drugs. The receptor set was obtained from a female donor with Graves disease.

This clonotype was seen a handful of times. V gene TRBV4-1 combines with J gene TRBJ2-2, with TRBD2 as a possible D gene (6 bases). CDR1 is MGHRA and CDR2 is YSYEKL in the germline V gene. This CDR3 has 13 residues. Trimming pared 2 bases from V and 7 bases from J, leaving 8 bases between. The CDR3 reads CASSQRDFGELFF. The CDR3 nucleotides are TGCGCCAGCAGCCAACGGGACTTCGGGGAGCTGTTTTTT.

This clonotype was picked up many times. This rearrangement joins TRBV15 to TRBJ2-2; TRBD2 aligns across 7 bases. Germline V gene sequence: CDR1 LNHNV, CDR2 YYDKDF (reference sequence). Trimming removed 0 bases from V and 4 bases from J; junction bases left unmatched: 8. The CDR3 loop spans 17 amino acids. CDR3 amino acids: CATSRDLASGSTGELFF. CDR3 nucleotides: TGTGCCACCAGCAGAGATCTGGCTAGCGGTTCCACCGGGGAGCTGTTTTTT.

In this sample, this clonotype turned up a few times. The chain couples TRBV7-2 to TRBJ2-2, with 9 positions matching TRBD1. The germline V gene encodes CDR1 SGHTA and CDR2 FQGNSA. The CDR3 sequence is 16 residues long. V was pared by 6 bases and J by 5 bases, with 10 bases of the junction left unmatched. The CDR3 loop is CASRAIGTGLTGELFF. CDR3 bases: TGTGCCAGCAGAGCTATCGGGACAGGGCTAACCGGGGAGCTGTTTTTT.

This clonotype was recorded at least ten times. This chain connects TRBV7-9 to TRBJ2-5; a possible D gene is TRBD2 (7 bases). Trimming removed 5 bases at V and 5 bases at J, with 18 bases between. Germline V CDR1 and CDR2: SEHNR, FQNEAQ (reference sequence). CDR3 size: 15 residues. CDR3 bases: TGTGCCAGCAGCCAAGGGGGGGCACGGTGGGAGACCCAGTACTTC. It translates to CASSQGGARWETQYF.

Ten or more counts support this clonotype. In DNA form, the CDR3 reads TGTGCCAGCAGTGAAGACAGGGGTTACTATGGCTACACCTTC. Translation gives CASSEDRGYYGYTF. This rearrangement joins TRBV6-1 to TRBJ1-2, with TRBD1 matching over 7 bases. The CDR3 contains 14 residues. V shed 1 base, J shed 3 bases, and the junction held 2 bases outside the gene matches. Per the germline V gene, CDR1 is MNHNS and CDR2 is SASEGT.

This clonotype was seen ten or more times. V and J are TRBV12-3 or TRBV12-4 and TRBJ2-7, with D possibly matching TRBD1 (5 bases). V was pared by 3 bases and J by 4 bases, with 13 bases between. The CDR3 is 14 amino acids. CDR3 bases: TGTGCCAGCAGTTTTGTCCAGGGATATTACGAGCAGTACTTC. Its protein is CASSFVQGYYEQYF.

This chain connects TRBV7-2 to TRBJ2-5; no clear D. The germline gives CDR1 SGHTA, CDR2 FQGNSA. Deletions cut 1 base from V and 5 bases from J, with 11 bases between. The length of the CDR3 is 14 residues. CDR3 DNA sequence: TGTGCCAGCAGCTTAGACGTACAGAGGGAGACCCAGTACTTC. Its translation is CASSLDVQRETQYF.

V and J are TRBV12-3 or TRBV12-4 and TRBJ2-7; D possibly corresponds to TRBD1 (6 bases). Trimming stripped 5 bases from V and 7 bases from J, with 12 bases between. The CDR3 is 12 residues long. The CDR3 bases are TGTGCCAGCAGTCTAGACAGGATAGAGCAGTACTTC. Its translation is CASSLDRIEQYF.

This clonotype was found a few times. It may be a read error: a sequence one base away is much more abundant. The V call is TRBV3-1, the J call TRBJ1-2; D gene ambiguous. The CDR3 has 14 amino acids. The V end lost 2 bases, the J end lost 5 bases, and 12 bases lay between the germline ends. Germline V gene data show CDR1 as LGHDT and CDR2 as YNNKEL (reference sequence). CDR3 in DNA: TGTGCCAGCAGCCAAAACCTCGAAGTTTATGGCTACACCTTC. Amino acids: CASSQNLEVYGYTF.

The rearrangement links TRBV20-1 to TRBJ2-1; D might be TRBD1 or TRBD2, each matching 6 bases. This CDR3 has 17 amino acids. CDR1 DFQATT and CDR2 SNEGSKA come from the germline V gene (reference sequence). Trimming took 2 bases from V and 0 from J, leaving 17 bases between them. DNA for the CDR3: TGCAGTGCTAGACCCACTGAACGGGGGCGCTCCTACAATGAGCAGTTCTTC. Translated, it gives CSARPTERGRSYNEQFF.

This clonotype was counted many times. The rearrangement uses TRBV28 and TRBJ1-4; 7 bases match TRBD1. CDR1 and CDR2 (germline): MDHEN, SYDVKM. There are 16 residues in the CDR3. The ends lost 6 bases at V and 3 bases at J; junction bases unmatched: 10. The CDR3 reads CASRPDRALANEKLFF. CDR3 nucleotide sequence: TGTGCCAGCAGACCCGACAGGGCCCTCGCTAATGAAAAACTGTTTTTT.

The table lists this clonotype with many counts. V is TRBV27 and J is TRBJ2-1; 12 bases align to TRBD2. This CDR3 spans 16 amino acids. J lost 7 bases, V lost 0 bases, and 4 bases had no gene match. The germline V gene encodes CDR1 MNHEY and CDR2 SMNVEV (reference sequence). The DNA of the CDR3 is TGTGCCAGCAGTTTATCACCTAGCGGGAGGGGTAATGAGCAGTTCTTC. This codes for CASSLSPSGRGNEQFF.

This clonotype appeared many times. V is TRBV3-1 and J is TRBJ1-6; D ambiguous. The CDR3 is made up of 15 amino acids. Between the trimmed V and J ends, which lost 1 base and 8 bases, there was a span of 12 bases. CDR1 and CDR2 from the germline V gene are LGHDT and YNNKEL (reference sequence). The CDR3 reads CASSQGRTTHSPLHF. CDR3 bases: TGTGCCAGCAGCCAAGGACGGACTACCCATTCACCCCTCCACTTT.

This clonotype was counted many times. This sequence joins TRBV2 and TRBJ1-1; 7 bases map to TRBD1. The germline V gene encodes CDR1 SNHLY and CDR2 FYNNEI. The V and J ends lost 6 bases and 4 bases, in that order; junction bases with no gene match: 8. There are 14 residues in the CDR3. The CDR3 reads CASSSSQGITEAFF. CDR3 sequence (DNA): TGTGCCAGCAGCTCCTCACAGGGGATCACTGAAGCTTTCTTT.

The sample holds many counts of this clonotype. V and J are TRBV2 and TRBJ1-1; 7 nucleotides agree with TRBD1. The V segment lost 6 bases and the J segment 7 bases; nucleotides outside the gene matches: 8. Per the germline V gene, CDR1 is SNHLY and CDR2 is FYNNEI. This CDR3 contains 13 residues. CDR3 DNA sequence: TGTGCCAGCAGGGAGGGGGCAGCCCTTGAAGCTTTCTTT. Its protein product is CASREGAALEAFF.

This clonotype occurred many times. This chain links TRBV4-1 with TRBJ2-3; 11 bases are shared with TRBD2. Germline loops: CDR1 MGHRA, CDR2 YSYEKL. Trimming took 3 bases from V and 2 from J; bases not matched to a gene: 7. The CDR3 has 17 amino acids. CDR3 nucleotides: TGCGCCAGCAGCCACGGCCGGACTAGCGGGTACACAGATACGCAGTATTTT. Encoded protein: CASSHGRTSGYTDTQYF.

This clonotype appeared many times. This chain uses TRBV27 with TRBJ2-7; perhaps TRBD2 as D (5 bases). The germline gives CDR1 MNHEY, CDR2 SMNVEV (reference sequence). The V gene lost 3 bases and the J gene lost 12 bases, with 12 bases spanning the gap. This CDR3 spans 11 amino acids. This chain's CDR3 is CASSLTGSLYF. The DNA of the CDR3 is TGTGCCAGCAGTTTGACGGGAAGCTTGTACTTC.

This clonotype was observed many times. J is TRBJ2-7 and V is TRBV13; TRBD1 matches 9 bases. Per germline, CDR1 PRHDT and CDR2 FYEKMQ (reference sequence). The CDR3 covers 15 residues. Unmatched junction bases numbered 8, after V lost 5 bases and J lost 3 bases. The CDR3 loop is CASSTIPGQGYEQYF. In DNA, the CDR3 is TGTGCCAGCAGCACCATCCCGGGACAGGGCTACGAGCAGTACTTC. The whole variable domain, filled in from reference TRBV13 and TRBJ2-7, reads AAGVIQSPRHLIKEKRETATLKCYPIPRHDTVYWYQQGPGQDPQFLISFYEKMQSDKGSIPDRFSAQQFSDYHSELNMSSLELGDSALYFCASSTIPGQGYEQYFGPGTRLTVT.

This clonotype was observed many times. This sequence joins TRBV9 and TRBJ1-1; 7 nucleotides match TRBD1. J gave up 8 bases and V 3 bases, and 7 bases lay outside the gene matches. Germline V gives CDR1 SGDLS, CDR2 YYNGEE. The CDR3 has 13 residues. The CDR3 region has the DNA TGTGCCAGCAGCGCAATCCTACAGGGGGAAGCTTTCTTT. This translates into CASSAILQGEAFF.